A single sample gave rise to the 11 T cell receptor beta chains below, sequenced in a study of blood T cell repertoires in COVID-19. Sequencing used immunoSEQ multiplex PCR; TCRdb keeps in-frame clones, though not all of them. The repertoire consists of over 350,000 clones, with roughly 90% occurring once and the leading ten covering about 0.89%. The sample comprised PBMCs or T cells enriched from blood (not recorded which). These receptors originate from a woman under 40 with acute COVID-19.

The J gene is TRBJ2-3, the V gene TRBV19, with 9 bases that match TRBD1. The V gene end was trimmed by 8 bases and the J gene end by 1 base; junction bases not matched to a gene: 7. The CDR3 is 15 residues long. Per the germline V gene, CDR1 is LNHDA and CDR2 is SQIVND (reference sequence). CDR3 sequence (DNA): TGTGCCAGTGGGGGACAGGGATGGGGCACAGATACGCAGTATTTT. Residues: CASGGQGWGTDTQYF.

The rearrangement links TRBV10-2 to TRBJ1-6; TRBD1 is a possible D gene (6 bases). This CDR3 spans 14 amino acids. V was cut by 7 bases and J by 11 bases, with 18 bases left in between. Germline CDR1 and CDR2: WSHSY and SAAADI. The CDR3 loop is CASKDSGTATPLHF. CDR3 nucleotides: TGCGCCAGCAAGGACAGCGGCACGGCGACACCCCTCCACTTT.

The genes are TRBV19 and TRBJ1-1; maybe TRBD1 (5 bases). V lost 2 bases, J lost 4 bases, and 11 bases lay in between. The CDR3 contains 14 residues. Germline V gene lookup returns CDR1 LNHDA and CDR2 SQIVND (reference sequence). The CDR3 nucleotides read TGTGCCAGTAGTATAAGTGCAGGGATCACTGAAGCTTTCTTT. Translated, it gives CASSISAGITEAFF.

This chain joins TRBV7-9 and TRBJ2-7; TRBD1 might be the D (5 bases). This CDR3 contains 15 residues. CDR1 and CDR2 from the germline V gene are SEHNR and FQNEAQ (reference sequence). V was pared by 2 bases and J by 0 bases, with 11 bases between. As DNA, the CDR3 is TGTGCCAGCAGCTTACCGCCAGGGCCCTCCTACGAGCAGTACTTC. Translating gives CASSLPPGPSYEQYF.

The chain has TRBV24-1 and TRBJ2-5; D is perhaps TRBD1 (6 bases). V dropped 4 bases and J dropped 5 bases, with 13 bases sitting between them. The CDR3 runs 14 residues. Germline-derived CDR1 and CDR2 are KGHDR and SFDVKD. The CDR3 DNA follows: TGTGCCACCAGTGACCGGACAGTGGGTGAGACCCAGTACTTC. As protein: CATSDRTVGETQYF.

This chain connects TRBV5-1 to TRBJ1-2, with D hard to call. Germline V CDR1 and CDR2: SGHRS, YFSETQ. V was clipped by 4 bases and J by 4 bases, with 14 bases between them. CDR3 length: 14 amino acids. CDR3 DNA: TGCGCCAGCAGCCCGGAGAGGGCTGGCTATGGCTACACCTTC. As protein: CASSPERAGYGYTF.

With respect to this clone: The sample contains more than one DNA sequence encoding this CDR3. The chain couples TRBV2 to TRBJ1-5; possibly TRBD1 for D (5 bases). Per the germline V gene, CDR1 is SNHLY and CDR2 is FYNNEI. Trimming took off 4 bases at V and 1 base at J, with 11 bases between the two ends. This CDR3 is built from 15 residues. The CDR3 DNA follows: TGTGCCAGCAGTGCTCCAGGGATAAGCAATCAGCCCCAGCATTTT. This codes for CASSAPGISNQPQHF.

The CDR3: CASSSRDRGPSYEQYF. CDR3 nucleotides: TGTGCCAGCAGCAGCCGGGACAGGGGACCCTCCTACGAGCAGTACTTC. The chain recombines TRBV5-6 with TRBJ2-7; 10 bases fit TRBD1. In germline, CDR1 is SGHDT, CDR2 YYEEEE. V lost 4 bases and J lost 0; bases outside the gene matches: 7. The CDR3 contains 16 residues.

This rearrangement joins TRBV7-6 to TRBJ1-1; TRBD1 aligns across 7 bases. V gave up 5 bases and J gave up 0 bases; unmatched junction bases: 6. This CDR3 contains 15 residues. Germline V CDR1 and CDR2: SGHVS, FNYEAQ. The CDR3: CASSPGQVVNTEAFF. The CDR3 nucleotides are TGTGCCAGCAGCCCCGGACAGGTGGTGAACACTGAAGCTTTCTTT. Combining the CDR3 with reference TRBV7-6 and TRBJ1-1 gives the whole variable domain GAGVSQSPRYKVTKRGQDVALRCDPISGHVSLYWYRQALGQGPEFLTYFNYEAQQDKSGLPNDRFSAERPEGSISTLTIQRTEQRDSAMYRCASSPGQVVNTEAFFGQGTRLTVV.

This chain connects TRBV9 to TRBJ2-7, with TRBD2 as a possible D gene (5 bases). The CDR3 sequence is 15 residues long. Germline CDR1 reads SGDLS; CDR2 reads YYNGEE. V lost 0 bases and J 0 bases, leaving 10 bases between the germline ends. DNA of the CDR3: TGTGCCAGCAGCGTAGGAGGGAGTAACTCCTACGAGCAGTACTTC. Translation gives CASSVGGSNSYEQYF.

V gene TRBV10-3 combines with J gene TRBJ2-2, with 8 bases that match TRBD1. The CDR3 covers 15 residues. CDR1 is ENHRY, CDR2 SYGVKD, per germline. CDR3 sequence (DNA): TGTGCGAACGGGGCGACAGGGGCGAACACCGGGGAGCTGTTTTTT. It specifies CANGATGANTGELFF.